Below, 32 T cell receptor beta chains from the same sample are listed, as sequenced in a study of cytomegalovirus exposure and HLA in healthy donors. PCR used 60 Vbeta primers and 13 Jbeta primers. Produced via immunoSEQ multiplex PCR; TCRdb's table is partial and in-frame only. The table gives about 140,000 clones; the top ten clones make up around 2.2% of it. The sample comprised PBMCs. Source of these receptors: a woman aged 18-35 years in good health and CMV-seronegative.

The CDR3 region has the DNA TGTGCCAGCAGACAGGGACTAGCGGGAGGGATGAACTACAATGAGCAGTTCTTC. As protein: CASRQGLAGGMNYNEQFF. The V and J genes are TRBV5-4 and TRBJ2-1; TRBD2 agrees at 16 bases. Germline assignment: CDR1 SGHNT and CDR2 YYREEE (reference sequence). This CDR3 spans 18 amino acids. With 5 bases clipped from V and 3 bases from J, the junction kept 8 bases outside the gene matches.

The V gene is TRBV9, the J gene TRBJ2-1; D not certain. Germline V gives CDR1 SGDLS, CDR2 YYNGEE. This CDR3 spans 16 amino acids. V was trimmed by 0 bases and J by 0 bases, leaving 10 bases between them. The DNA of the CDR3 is TGTGCCAGCAGCGTAGCTCCCGAGAGCTCCTACAATGAGCAGTTCTTC. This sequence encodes CASSVAPESSYNEQFF.

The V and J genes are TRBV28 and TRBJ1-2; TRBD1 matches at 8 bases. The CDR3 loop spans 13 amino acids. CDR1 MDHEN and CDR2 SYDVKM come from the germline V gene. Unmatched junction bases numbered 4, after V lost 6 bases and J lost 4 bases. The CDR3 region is CASRTGEGYGYTF. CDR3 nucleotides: TGTGCCAGCAGGACAGGGGAAGGCTATGGCTACACCTTC.

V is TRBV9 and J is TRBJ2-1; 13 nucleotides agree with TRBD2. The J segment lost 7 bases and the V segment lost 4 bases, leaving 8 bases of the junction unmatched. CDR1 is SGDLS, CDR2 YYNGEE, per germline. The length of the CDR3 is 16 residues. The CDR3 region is CASSPPLAGGPNEQFF. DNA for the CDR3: TGTGCCAGCAGCCCCCCACTAGCGGGAGGGCCTAATGAGCAGTTCTTC. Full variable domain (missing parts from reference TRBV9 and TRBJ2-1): DSGVTQTPKHLITATGQRVTLRCSPRSGDLSVYWYQQSLDQGLQFLIQYYNGEERAKGNILERFSAQQFPDLHSELNLSSLELGDSALYFCASSPPLAGGPNEQFFGPGTRLTVL.

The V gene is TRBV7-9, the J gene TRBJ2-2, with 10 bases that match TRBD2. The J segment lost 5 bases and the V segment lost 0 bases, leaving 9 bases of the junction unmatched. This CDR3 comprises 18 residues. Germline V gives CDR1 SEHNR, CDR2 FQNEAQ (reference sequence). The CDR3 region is CASSLAFGASGSTGELFF. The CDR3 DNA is TGTGCCAGCAGCTTAGCGTTCGGGGCTAGCGGGAGTACCGGGGAGCTGTTTTTT.

CDR3 nucleotides: TGCGCCAGCAGCATGACAGGGTTGAACACTGAAGCTTTCTTT. As protein: CASSMTGLNTEAFF. This sequence joins TRBV5-1 and TRBJ1-1; 7 bases fit TRBD1. Trimming took 4 bases from V and 0 from J; bases not matched to a gene: 3. CDR1 and CDR2 (germline): SGHRS, YFSETQ. The CDR3 has 14 residues.

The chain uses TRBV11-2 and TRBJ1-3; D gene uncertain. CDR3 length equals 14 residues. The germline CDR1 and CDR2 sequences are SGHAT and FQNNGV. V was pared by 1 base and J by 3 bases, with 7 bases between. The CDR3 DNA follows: TGTGCCAGCAGCTTAGGCGGGGTTGGAAACACCATATATTTT. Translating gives CASSLGGVGNTIYF.

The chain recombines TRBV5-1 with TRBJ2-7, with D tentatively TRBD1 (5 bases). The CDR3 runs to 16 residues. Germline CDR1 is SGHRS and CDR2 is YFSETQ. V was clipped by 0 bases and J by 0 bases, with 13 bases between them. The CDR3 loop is CASSLGLRQGSYEQYF. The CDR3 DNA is TGCGCCAGCAGCTTGGGTTTGAGGCAGGGCTCCTACGAGCAGTACTTC.

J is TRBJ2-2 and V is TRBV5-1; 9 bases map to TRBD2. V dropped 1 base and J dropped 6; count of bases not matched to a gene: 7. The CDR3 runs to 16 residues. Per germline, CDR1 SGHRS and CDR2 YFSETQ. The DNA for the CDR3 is TGCGCCAGCAGCTTGAACGGCGGGAGGGTTGCCGGGGAGCTGTTTTTT. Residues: CASSLNGGRVAGELFF. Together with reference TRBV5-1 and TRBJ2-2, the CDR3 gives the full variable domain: KAGVTQTPRYLIKTRGQQVTLSCSPISGHRSVSWYQQTPGQGLQFLFEYFSETQRNKGNFPGRFSGRQFSNSRSEMNVSTLELGDSALYLCASSLNGGRVAGELFFGEGSRLTVL.

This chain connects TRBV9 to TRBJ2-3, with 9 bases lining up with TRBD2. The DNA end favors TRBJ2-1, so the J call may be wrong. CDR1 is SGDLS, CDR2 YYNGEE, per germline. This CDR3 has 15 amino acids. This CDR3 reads CASSVRLAGYNEQFF. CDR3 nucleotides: TGTGCCAGCAGCGTAAGGCTAGCGGGATACAATGAGCAGTTCTTC.

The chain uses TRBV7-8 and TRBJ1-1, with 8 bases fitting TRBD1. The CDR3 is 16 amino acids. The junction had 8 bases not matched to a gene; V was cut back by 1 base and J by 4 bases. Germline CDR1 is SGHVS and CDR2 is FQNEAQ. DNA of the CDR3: TGTGCCAGCAGCTTAGTGGCAGGGGGCCAGGGCACTGAAGCTTTCTTT. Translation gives CASSLVAGGQGTEAFF.

For the CDR3, the DNA is TGTGCCAGCAGCTTGGGGGTTAGCGGGAGTATAAATGAGCAGTTCTTC. Its protein product is CASSLGVSGSINEQFF. V usage is TRBV5-4 and J usage is TRBJ2-1, with TRBD2 identical over 9 bases. V trimming: 0 bases; J trimming: 7 bases; junction bases outside the gene matches: 8. The V gene's germline CDR1 is SGHNT and CDR2 YYREEE (reference sequence). The length of the CDR3 is 16 residues.

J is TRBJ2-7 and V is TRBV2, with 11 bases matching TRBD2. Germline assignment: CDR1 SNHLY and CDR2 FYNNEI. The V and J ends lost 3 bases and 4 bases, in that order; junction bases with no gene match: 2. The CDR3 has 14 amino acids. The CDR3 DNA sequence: TGTGCCAGCAGTGACTTAGCGGGAGGGTACGAGCAGTACGTC. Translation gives CASSDLAGGYEQYV.

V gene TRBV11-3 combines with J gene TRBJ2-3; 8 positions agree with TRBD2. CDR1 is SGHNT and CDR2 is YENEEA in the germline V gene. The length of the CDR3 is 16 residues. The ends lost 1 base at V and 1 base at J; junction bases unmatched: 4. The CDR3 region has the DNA TGTGCCAGCAGCTTAGGTCGGCGGGAGGGCACAGATACGCAGTATTTT. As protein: CASSLGRREGTDTQYF.

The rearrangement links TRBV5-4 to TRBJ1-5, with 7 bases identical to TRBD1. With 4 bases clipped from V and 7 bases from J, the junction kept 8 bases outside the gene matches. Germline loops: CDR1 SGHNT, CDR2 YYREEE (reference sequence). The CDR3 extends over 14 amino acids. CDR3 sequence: CASSQDREGQPQHF. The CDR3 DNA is TGTGCCAGCAGCCAAGACAGGGAAGGACAGCCCCAGCATTTT.

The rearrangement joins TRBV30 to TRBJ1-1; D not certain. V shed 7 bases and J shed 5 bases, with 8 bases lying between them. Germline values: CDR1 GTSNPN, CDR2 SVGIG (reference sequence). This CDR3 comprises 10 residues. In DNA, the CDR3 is TGTGCCTCAACTCGGACTGAAGCTTTCTTT. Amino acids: CASTRTEAFF.

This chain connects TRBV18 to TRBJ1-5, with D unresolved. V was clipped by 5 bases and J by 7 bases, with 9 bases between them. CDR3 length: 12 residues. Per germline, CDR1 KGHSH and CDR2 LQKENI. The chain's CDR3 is CASSEGEQPQHF. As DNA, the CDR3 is TGTGCCAGCTCAGAAGGAGAGCAGCCCCAGCATTTT.

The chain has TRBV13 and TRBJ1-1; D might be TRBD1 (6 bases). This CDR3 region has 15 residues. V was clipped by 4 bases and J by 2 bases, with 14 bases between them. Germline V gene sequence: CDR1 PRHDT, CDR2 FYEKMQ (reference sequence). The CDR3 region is CASSSRDIGNTEAFF. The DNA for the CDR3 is TGTGCCAGCAGCTCCCGGGACATAGGAAACACTGAAGCTTTCTTT.

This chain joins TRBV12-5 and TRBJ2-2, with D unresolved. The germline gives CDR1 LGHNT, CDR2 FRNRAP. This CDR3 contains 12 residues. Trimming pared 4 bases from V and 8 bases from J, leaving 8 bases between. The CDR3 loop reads CASGSGGGELFF. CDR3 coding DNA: TGTGCTAGTGGTTCGGGTGGGGGGGAGCTGTTTTTT.

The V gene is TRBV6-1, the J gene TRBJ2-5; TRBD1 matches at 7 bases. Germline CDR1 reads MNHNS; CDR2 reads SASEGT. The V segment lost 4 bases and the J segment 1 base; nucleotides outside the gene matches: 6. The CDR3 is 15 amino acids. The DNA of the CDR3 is TGTGCCAGCAGTGGGCTGGGGACAGCCCAAGAGACCCAGTACTTC. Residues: CASSGLGTAQETQYF.

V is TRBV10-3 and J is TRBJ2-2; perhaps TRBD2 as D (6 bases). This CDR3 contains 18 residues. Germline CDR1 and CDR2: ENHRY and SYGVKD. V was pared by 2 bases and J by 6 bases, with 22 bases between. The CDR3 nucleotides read TGTGCCATCAGTGAGCCCAACGGTTTAGGGACTGCAGCCGGGGAGCTGTTTTTT. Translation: CAISEPNGLGTAAGELFF.

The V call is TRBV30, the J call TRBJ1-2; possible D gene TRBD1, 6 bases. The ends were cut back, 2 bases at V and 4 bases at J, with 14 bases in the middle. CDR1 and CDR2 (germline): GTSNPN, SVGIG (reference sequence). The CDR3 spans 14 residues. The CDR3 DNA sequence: TGTGCCTGGAGTCCCGGACAGCGTTTCTATGGCTACACCTTC. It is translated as CAWSPGQRFYGYTF.

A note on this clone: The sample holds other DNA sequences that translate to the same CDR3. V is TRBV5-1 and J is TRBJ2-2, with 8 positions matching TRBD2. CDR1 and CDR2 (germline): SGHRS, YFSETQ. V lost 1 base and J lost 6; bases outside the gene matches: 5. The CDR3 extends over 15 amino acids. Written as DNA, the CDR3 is TGCGCCAGCAGCTTGACCAGCGGGAGAGCCGGGGAGCTGTTTTTT. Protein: CASSLTSGRAGELFF.

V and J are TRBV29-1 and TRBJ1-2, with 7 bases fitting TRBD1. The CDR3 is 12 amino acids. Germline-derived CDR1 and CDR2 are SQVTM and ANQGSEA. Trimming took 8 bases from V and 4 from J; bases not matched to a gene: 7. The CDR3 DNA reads TGCAGCCTCCGACAGGGACCCTATGGCTACACCTTC. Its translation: CSLRQGPYGYTF.

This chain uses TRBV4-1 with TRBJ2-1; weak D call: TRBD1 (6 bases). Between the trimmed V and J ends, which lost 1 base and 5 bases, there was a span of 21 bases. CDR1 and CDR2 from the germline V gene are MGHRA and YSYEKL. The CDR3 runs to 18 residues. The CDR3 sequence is CASSQAGVQGRVHNEQFF. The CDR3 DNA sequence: TGCGCCAGCAGCCAAGCGGGTGTACAGGGTCGTGTTCACAATGAGCAGTTCTTC.

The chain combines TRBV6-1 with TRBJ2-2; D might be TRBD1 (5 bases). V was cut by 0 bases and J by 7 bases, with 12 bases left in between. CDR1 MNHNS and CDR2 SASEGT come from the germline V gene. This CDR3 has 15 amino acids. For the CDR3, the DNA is TGTGCCAGCAGTGAAGCGGAAGGACAAGGCGGGGAGCTGTTTTTT. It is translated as CASSEAEGQGGELFF.

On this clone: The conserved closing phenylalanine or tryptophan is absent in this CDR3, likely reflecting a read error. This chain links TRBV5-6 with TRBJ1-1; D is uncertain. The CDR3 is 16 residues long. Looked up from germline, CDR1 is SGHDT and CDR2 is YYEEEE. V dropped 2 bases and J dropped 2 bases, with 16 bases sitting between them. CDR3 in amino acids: CASSFAMRSANTEAFL. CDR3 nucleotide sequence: TGTGCCAGCAGCTTTGCGATGAGGTCCGCCAACACTGAAGCTTTCCTT.

The CDR3: CASSLGGQSSEAFF. CDR3 nucleotide sequence: TGTGCCAGCAGCTTAGGGGGACAGTCGTCTGAAGCTTTCTTT. This rearrangement joins TRBV7-6 to TRBJ1-1; 7 nucleotides align to TRBD1. CDR1 and CDR2 from the germline V gene are SGHVS and FNYEAQ. The CDR3 length is 14 residues. J gave up 6 bases and V 1 base, and 5 bases lay outside the gene matches. The complete variable domain, with remaining parts taken from reference TRBV7-6 and TRBJ1-1, reads GAGVSQSPRYKVTKRGQDVALRCDPISGHVSLYWYRQALGQGPEFLTYFNYEAQQDKSGLPNDRFSAERPEGSISTLTIQRTEQRDSAMYRCASSLGGQSSEAFFGQGTRLTVV.

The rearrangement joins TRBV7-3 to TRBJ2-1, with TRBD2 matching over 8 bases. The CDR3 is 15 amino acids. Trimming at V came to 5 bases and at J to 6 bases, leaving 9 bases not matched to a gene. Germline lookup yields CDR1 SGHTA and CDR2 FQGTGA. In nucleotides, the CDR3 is TGTGCCAGCAGCCGTAGCGGGAACGGGAGCAATGAGCAGTTCTTC. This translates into CASSRSGNGSNEQFF.

CDR3 sequence: CASSDTGGAGNEKLFF. Here the CDR3 DNA reads TGTGCCAGCAGTGATACAGGGGGCGCCGGTAATGAAAAACTGTTTTTT. The chain links TRBV6-1 to TRBJ1-4; 9 bases line up with TRBD1. V shed 3 bases and J 4 bases; nucleotides not matched to a gene: 6. Germline V gives CDR1 MNHNS, CDR2 SASEGT. The CDR3 consists of 16 residues.

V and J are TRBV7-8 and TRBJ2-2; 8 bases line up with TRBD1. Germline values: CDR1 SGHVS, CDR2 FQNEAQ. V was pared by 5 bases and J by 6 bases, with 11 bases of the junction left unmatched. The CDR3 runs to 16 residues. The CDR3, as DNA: TGTGCCAGCAGCCCCAAGACAGGGGATGTTTCCGGGGAGCTGTTTTTT. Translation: CASSPKTGDVSGELFF. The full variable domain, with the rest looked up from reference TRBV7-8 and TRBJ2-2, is GAGVSQSPRYKVAKRGQDVALRCDPISGHVSLFWYQQALGQGPEFLTYFQNEAQLDKSGLPSDRFFAERPEGSVSTLKIQRTQQEDSAVYLCASSPKTGDVSGELFFGEGSRLTVL.

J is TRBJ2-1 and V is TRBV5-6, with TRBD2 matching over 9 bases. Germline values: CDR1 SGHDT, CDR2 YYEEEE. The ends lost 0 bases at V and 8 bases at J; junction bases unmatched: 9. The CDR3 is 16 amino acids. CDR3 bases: TGTGCCAGCAGCTTGGCCGTCGCGGGAGGGGCGGATGAGCAGTTCTTC. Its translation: CASSLAVAGGADEQFF.